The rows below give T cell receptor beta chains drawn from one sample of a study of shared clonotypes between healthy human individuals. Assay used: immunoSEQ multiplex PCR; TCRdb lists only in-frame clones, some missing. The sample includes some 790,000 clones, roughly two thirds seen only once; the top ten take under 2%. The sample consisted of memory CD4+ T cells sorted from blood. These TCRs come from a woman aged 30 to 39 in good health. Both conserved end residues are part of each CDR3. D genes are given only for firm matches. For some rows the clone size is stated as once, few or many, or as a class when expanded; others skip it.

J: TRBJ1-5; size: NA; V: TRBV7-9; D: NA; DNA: TGTGCCAGCAGCCTCGACAGCCTCAATCAGCCCCAGCATTTT; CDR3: CASSLDSLNQPQHF
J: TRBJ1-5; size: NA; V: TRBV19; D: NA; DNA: TGTGCCAGTAGTATTCACAGGTCTCGCAATCAGCCCCAGCATTTT; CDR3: CASSIHRSRNQPQHF
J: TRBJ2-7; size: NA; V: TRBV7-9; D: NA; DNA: TGTGCCAGCAGCTTAAACGACGGTACCTACGAGCAGTACTTC; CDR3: CASSLNDGTYEQYF
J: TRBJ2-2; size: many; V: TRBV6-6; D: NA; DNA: TGTGCCAGCAGACTACTGCACACCGGGGAGCTGTTTTTT; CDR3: CASRLLHTGELFF
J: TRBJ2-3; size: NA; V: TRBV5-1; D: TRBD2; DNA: TGCGCCAGCAGCACGAGCGGGAGGCCCAGCACAGATACGCAGTATTTT; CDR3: CASSTSGRPSTDTQYF
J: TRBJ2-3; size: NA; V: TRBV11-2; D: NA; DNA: TGTGCCAGCAGCTTAGACAGGGAGCGCACAGATACGCAGTATTTT; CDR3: CASSLDRERTDTQYF
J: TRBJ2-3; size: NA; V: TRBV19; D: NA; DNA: TGTGCCAGTAGAAGGACGGGGAGCACAGATACGCAGTATTTT; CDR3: CASRRTGSTDTQYF
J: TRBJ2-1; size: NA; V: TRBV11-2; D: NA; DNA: TGTGCCAGCAGCGTACGGACGGTCTACAATGAGCAGTTCTTC; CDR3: CASSVRTVYNEQFF
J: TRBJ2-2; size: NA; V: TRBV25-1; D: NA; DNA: TGTGCCAGCAGTGATTGGACCCCTGGAACCGGGGAGCTGTTTTTT; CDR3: CASSDWTPGTGELFF
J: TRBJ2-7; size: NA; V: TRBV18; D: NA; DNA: TGTGCCAGCTCACCACCGTATGGCTCCGAGCAGTACTTC; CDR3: CASSPPYGSEQYF
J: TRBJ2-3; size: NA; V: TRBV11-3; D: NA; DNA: TGTGCCAGCAGCTTAGGTTTCGGGGCCACAGATACGCAGTATTTT; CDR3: CASSLGFGATDTQYF
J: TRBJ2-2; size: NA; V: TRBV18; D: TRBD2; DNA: TGTGCCAGCTCATCCCCCGGGACTACGAACACCGGGGAGCTGTTTTTT; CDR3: CASSSPGTTNTGELFF
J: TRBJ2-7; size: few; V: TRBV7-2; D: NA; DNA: TGTGCCAGCAGCTTCCGGTTAAGCGGCTACGAGCAGTACTTC; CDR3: CASSFRLSGYEQYF
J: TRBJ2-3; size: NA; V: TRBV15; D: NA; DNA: TGTGCCACCAGCACCGACCCATCCATAACAGGGTCAGATACGCAGTATTTT; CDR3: CATSTDPSITGSDTQYF
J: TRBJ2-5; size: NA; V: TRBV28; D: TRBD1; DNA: TGTGCCAGCAGTACGGGACAGGGCCGAACGGCCCAGTACTTC; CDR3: CASSTGQGRTAQYF
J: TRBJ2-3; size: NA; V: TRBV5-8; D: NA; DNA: TGTGCCAGCAGCTTAAGGCAGTTCTTCGATACGCAGTATTTT; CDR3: CASSLRQFFDTQYF
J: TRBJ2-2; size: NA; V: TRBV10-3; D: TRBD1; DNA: TGTGCCATCAGTGACCCCTTCGAGGGGGCGAGCACCGGGGAGCTGTTTTTT; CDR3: CAISDPFEGASTGELFF
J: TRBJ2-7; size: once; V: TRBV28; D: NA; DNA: TGTGCCAGCTCCCTTAACGGCTACGAGCAGTACTTC; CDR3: CASSLNGYEQYF
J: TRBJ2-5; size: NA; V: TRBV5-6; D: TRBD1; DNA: TGTGCCAGCAGCCAAGACAGGGGGCTGAGGGAGACCCAGTACTTC; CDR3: CASSQDRGLRETQYF
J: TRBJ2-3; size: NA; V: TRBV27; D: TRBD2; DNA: TGTGCCAGCAGTCCCCTAGGTAGCGGGAGGTCGGCAGATACGCAGTATTTT; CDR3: CASSPLGSGRSADTQYF
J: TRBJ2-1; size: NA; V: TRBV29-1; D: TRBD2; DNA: TGCAGCGGTGGAGCGCGGGAGGGCCTCAATGAGCAGTTCTTC; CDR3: CSGGAREGLNEQFF
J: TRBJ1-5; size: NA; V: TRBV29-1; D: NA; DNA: TGCAGCGTTGAGGTTGGTAGCAATCAGCCCCAGCATTTT; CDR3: CSVEVGSNQPQHF
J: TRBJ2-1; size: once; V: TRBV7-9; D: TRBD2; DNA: TGTGCCAGCAAACTAGCGGGAGGGCCCTACAATGAGCAGTTCTTC; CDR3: CASKLAGGPYNEQFF
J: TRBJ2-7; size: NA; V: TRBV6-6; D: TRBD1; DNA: TGTGCCAGCAGTTTAGACAGGGATTACGAGCAGTACTTC; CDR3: CASSLDRDYEQYF
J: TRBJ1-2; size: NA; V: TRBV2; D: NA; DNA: TGTGCCAGCAGTGAGCGAGGGTCTAACTATGGCTACACCTTC; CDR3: CASSERGSNYGYTF
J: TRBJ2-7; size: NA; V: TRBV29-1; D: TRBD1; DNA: TGCAGCGTTGGACAGGGGGCGGGGTACGAGCAGTACTTC; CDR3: CSVGQGAGYEQYF
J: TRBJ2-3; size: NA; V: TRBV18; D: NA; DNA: TGTGCCAGCTCACCACTAGGGGTCACAGATACGCAGTATTTT; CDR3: CASSPLGVTDTQYF